A single sample is the source of the 18 T cell receptor beta chains below, sequenced in a study of OX40 agonist ivuxolimab in advanced cancers. The method was immunoSEQ multiplex PCR; TCRdb's version includes in-frame clones alone and lacks a portion of them. The sample records roughly 86,000 clones, 80% to 90% being singletons. This sample comprised CD4+ or CD8+ T cells sorted from blood, obtained in a trial of the OX40 agonist ivuxolimab. The receptors come from an adult with an advanced solid tumor such as melanoma, head and neck, liver or kidney cancer.

This clone has more than one count but fewer than ten. The chain links TRBV6-4 to TRBJ2-2; TRBD2 agrees at 11 bases. Germline V CDR1 and CDR2: MRHNA, SNTAGT. The CDR3 loop spans 14 amino acids. V lost 8 bases to trimming and J lost 1 base; unmatched junction nucleotides: 0. The CDR3 sequence: CASGTSGNTGELFF. CDR3 DNA: TGTGCCAGCGGGACTAGCGGGAACACCGGGGAGCTGTTTTTT.

The rearrangement joins TRBV13 to TRBJ1-1, with 7 bases lining up with TRBD1. CDR3 length: 14 residues. Germline-derived CDR1 and CDR2 are PRHDT and FYEKMQ (reference sequence). After removal of 0 bases from V and 7 bases from J, the junction contained 5 bases not matched to a gene. CDR3 protein: CASSLGGGRSEAFF. The CDR3 region has the DNA TGTGCCAGCAGCTTAGGAGGGGGCCGGAGTGAAGCTTTCTTT.

This chain links TRBV18 with TRBJ1-2, with no clear D. With 1 base removed from V and 5 bases from J, the gap between germline ends came to 14 bases. Germline CDR1 and CDR2: KGHSH and LQKENI. This CDR3 contains 15 residues. The DNA of the CDR3 is TGTGCCAGCTCACCACGGACCGAGATTGATTATGGCTACACCTTC. Protein sequence: CASSPRTEIDYGYTF.

This clone was seen repeatedly, ten times or more. V gene TRBV7-3 combines with J gene TRBJ2-1, with 12 bases fitting TRBD2. The CDR3 is made up of 17 amino acids. The V gene end was trimmed by 1 base and the J gene end by 6 bases; junction bases not matched to a gene: 7. Per germline, CDR1 SGHTA and CDR2 FQGTGA. The CDR3 sequence is CASSLMSASGRANEQFF. Written as DNA, the CDR3 is TGTGCCAGCAGCTTAATGTCGGCTAGCGGGAGGGCCAATGAGCAGTTCTTC.

The chain combines TRBV4-2 with TRBJ2-1, with TRBD2 matching 7 bases. J lost 2 bases, V lost 0 bases, and 16 bases had no gene match. Germline CDR1 reads LGHNA; CDR2 reads YNFKEQ. This CDR3 comprises 20 residues. CDR3 region: CASSQDLAGVSSVAYNEQFF. CDR3 nucleotides: TGTGCCAGCAGCCAAGATCTCGCGGGAGTGTCCTCGGTCGCCTACAATGAGCAGTTCTTC.

The V call is TRBV9, the J call TRBJ2-7; D is unresolved. Deletions cut 0 bases from V and 5 bases from J, with 3 bases between. The germline CDR1 and CDR2 sequences are SGDLS and YYNGEE. CDR3 size: 11 residues. The CDR3 here is CASSVDNEQYF. CDR3 bases: TGTGCCAGCAGCGTAGATAACGAGCAGTACTTC.

This clone was counted only a few times. J is TRBJ2-7 and V is TRBV10-3, with 9 bases that match TRBD1. The CDR3 is 16 amino acids. Trimming cost V 3 bases and J 6 bases; bases outside gene matches: 12. Germline CDR1 and CDR2: ENHRY and SYGVKD. The CDR3, as DNA: TGTGCCATCAGTGAACCGGGACAGGGTACGCATGGCGAGCAGTACTTC. Protein: CAISEPGQGTHGEQYF.

The CDR3 DNA is TGTGCCAGCAGCCCCCGGGAGGGGAGCTACGAGCAGTACTTC. Protein sequence: CASSPREGSYEQYF. The V gene is TRBV5-4, the J gene TRBJ2-5; the match to TRBD2 covers 8 bases. TRBJ2-7 matches the DNA end more closely, so the J call is doubtful. This CDR3 comprises 14 residues. In germline, CDR1 is SGHNT, CDR2 YYREEE (reference sequence).

This chain connects TRBV10-1 to TRBJ2-3, with 7 nucleotides matching TRBD2. Looked up from germline, CDR1 is WNHNN and CDR2 is SYGVQD (reference sequence). V lost 3 bases to trimming and J lost 0 bases; unmatched junction nucleotides: 3. There are 15 residues in the CDR3. The CDR3 DNA follows: TGCGCCAGCAGTGAAACTAGCGCTAGCACAGATACGCAGTATTTT. It is translated as CASSETSASTDTQYF.

The chain employs TRBV9 and TRBJ2-7; 8 nucleotides agree with TRBD2. V was clipped by 4 bases and J by 3 bases; unmatched bases: 6. CDR3 length equals 14 residues. From germline, CDR1 is SGDLS and CDR2 YYNGEE. CDR3 amino acids: CASSMGLAGYEQYF. The CDR3 nucleotides read TGTGCCAGCAGCATGGGGCTAGCGGGCTACGAGCAGTACTTC.

The chain employs TRBV19 and TRBJ2-3; maybe TRBD1 (6 bases). Germline CDR1 reads LNHDA; CDR2 reads SQIVND (reference sequence). The CDR3 totals 13 residues. Trimming stripped 5 bases from V and 3 bases from J, with 9 bases between. This CDR3 reads CASSWQGTDTQYF. The CDR3 DNA reads TGTGCCAGTAGTTGGCAGGGGACAGATACGCAGTATTTT. The complete variable domain, with remaining parts taken from reference TRBV19 and TRBJ2-3, reads DGGITQSPKYLFRKEGQNVTLSCEQNLNHDAMYWYRQDPGQGLRLIYYSQIVNDFQKGDIAEGYSVSREKKESFPLTVTSAQKNPTAFYLCASSWQGTDTQYFGPGTRLTVL.

V and J are TRBV11-2 and TRBJ2-5; D unresolved. V gave up 4 bases and J gave up 7 bases, with 10 bases separating them. Looked up from germline, CDR1 is SGHAT and CDR2 is FQNNGV. This CDR3 spans 12 amino acids. CDR3 in DNA: TGTGCCAGCAGCTCGCGCGTGGGGACCCAGTACTTC. Its translation: CASSSRVGTQYF. Filled out from reference TRBV11-2 and TRBJ2-5, the complete variable domain reads EAGVAQSPRYKIIEKRQSVAFWCNPISGHATLYWYQQILGQGPKLLIQFQNNGVVDDSQLPKDRFSAERLKGVDSTLKIQPAKLEDSAVYLCASSSRVGTQYFGPGTRLLVL.

The chain carries TRBV5-1 and TRBJ2-1; D ambiguous. This CDR3 comprises 13 residues. Per germline, CDR1 SGHRS and CDR2 YFSETQ. V gave up 1 base and J gave up 2 bases, with 4 bases separating them. The CDR3 sequence is CASSLLTYNEQFF. The CDR3 coding sequence is TGCGCCAGCAGCTTGCTGACCTACAATGAGCAGTTCTTC.

This clone is a singleton in its sample. The chain combines TRBV7-9 with TRBJ2-1; 11 bases map to TRBD2. Trimming at V came to 4 bases and at J to 5 bases, leaving 7 bases not matched to a gene. This CDR3 comprises 16 residues. Germline V gives CDR1 SEHNR, CDR2 FQNEAQ (reference sequence). DNA of the CDR3: TGTGCCAGCAGCTCCTTCCTAGCGGGAGGTGACAATGAGCAGTTCTTC. This translates into CASSSFLAGGDNEQFF. Together with reference TRBV7-9 and TRBJ2-1, the CDR3 gives the full variable domain: DTGVSQNPRHKITKRGQNVTFRCDPISEHNRLYWYRQTLGQGPEFLTYFQNEAQLEKSRLLSDRFSAERPKGSFSTLEIQRTEQGDSAMYLCASSSFLAGGDNEQFFGPGTRLTVL.

The rearrangement uses TRBV9 and TRBJ2-1, with D perhaps given as TRBD1 or TRBD2 (5 bases each). V lost 0 bases to trimming and J lost 6 bases, with 13 bases between them. Germline CDR1 and CDR2: SGDLS and YYNGEE. CDR3 size: 15 residues. CDR3: CASSVDWERGNEQFF. The CDR3 DNA reads as TGTGCCAGCAGCGTAGATTGGGAGAGGGGCAATGAGCAGTTCTTC.

The rearrangement links TRBV29-1 to TRBJ1-1; 7 bases are shared with TRBD1. V gave up 4 bases and J gave up 3 bases; unmatched junction bases: 2. Germline CDR1 SQVTM, CDR2 ANQGSEA. The CDR3 is made up of 12 amino acids. CDR3: CSVGQGDTEAFF. DNA for the CDR3: TGCAGCGTTGGACAGGGAGACACTGAAGCTTTCTTT.

This clone has a handful of counts. The chain has TRBV30 and TRBJ2-7, with no clear D. The V and J ends lost 2 bases and 7 bases respectively, with 12 bases between them. Germline CDR1 reads GTSNPN; CDR2 reads SVGIG (reference sequence). This CDR3 spans 12 amino acids. CDR3 amino acids: CAWSSSVEEQYF. The CDR3, as DNA: TGTGCCTGGAGTTCCTCCGTGGAGGAGCAGTACTTC.

The chain joins TRBV5-1 to TRBJ2-2; 9 bases line up with TRBD2. Unmatched junction bases numbered 8, after V lost 5 bases and J lost 6 bases. The germline CDR1 and CDR2 sequences are SGHRS and YFSETQ. CDR3 length: 15 residues. The CDR3 sequence is CASSSIAGEAGELFF. The CDR3 nucleotides are TGCGCCAGCAGTTCAATAGCGGGAGAGGCCGGGGAGCTGTTTTTT.